Presented here are 23 T cell receptor beta chains from one specimen sequenced in a study of T cell therapy after organ transplantation. Sequencing was performed with immunoSEQ multiplex PCR; in TCRdb, only in-frame clones are kept and a portion is missing. The sample holds some 17,000 clones, less than 90% seen once. Sample time point: 20-29 weeks after completion of therapy. The antigens these receptors bind are not known. The material was CD8+ T cells from blood, obtained after autologous CMV-specific T cell therapy. These receptors were obtained from a human patient who had received a solid organ transplant and had CMV disease. Some of these T cells may belong to the graft donor.

This sequence joins TRBV18 and TRBJ2-2; D is unresolved. The CDR3 is 13 residues long. V gave up 4 bases and J gave up 4 bases, with 7 bases separating them. CDR1 is KGHSH, CDR2 LQKENI, per germline. The CDR3 is CASSLYGTGELFF. DNA of the CDR3: TGTGCCAGCTCACTTTACGGCACCGGGGAGCTGTTTTTT.

This clone occurred many times. This chain joins TRBV7-9 and TRBJ1-5, with no clear D. With 1 base removed from V and 8 bases from J, the gap between germline ends came to 18 bases. This CDR3 has 16 residues. Germline V gene data show CDR1 as SEHNR and CDR2 as FQNEAQ (reference sequence). The CDR3 DNA sequence: TGTGCCAGCAGCTTAGGGGGTGAACCCCCAAGGGAGCCCCAGCATTTT. Translation gives CASSLGGEPPREPQHF.

This clone was seen many times. Other DNA sequences within the sample encode an identical CDR3. This chain uses TRBV19 with TRBJ2-6, with D possibly TRBD1 on 5 matching bases. V gave up 5 bases and J gave up 0 bases, with 14 bases separating them. Germline V gives CDR1 LNHDA, CDR2 SQIVND (reference sequence). The CDR3 spans 17 residues. CDR3 residues: CASSPQGFSSGANVLTF. Written as DNA, the CDR3 is TGTGCCAGTAGTCCCCAGGGCTTCAGCTCTGGGGCCAACGTCCTGACTTTC. Together with reference TRBV19 and TRBJ2-6, the CDR3 gives the full variable domain: DGGITQSPKYLFRKEGQNVTLSCEQNLNHDAMYWYRQDPGQGLRLIYYSQIVNDFQKGDIAEGYSVSREKKESFPLTVTSAQKNPTAFYLCASSPQGFSSGANVLTFGAGSRLTVL.

The rearrangement links TRBV7-9 to TRBJ2-3; 7 bases agree with TRBD1. The junction had 8 bases not matched to a gene; V was cut back by 5 bases and J by 6 bases. Looked up from germline, CDR1 is SEHNR and CDR2 is FQNEAQ (reference sequence). CDR3 length: 14 amino acids. The CDR3 is CASSPSSTGDTQYF. The CDR3 nucleotides are TGTGCCAGCAGCCCTAGTTCGACAGGGGATACGCAGTATTTT.

The gene calls are TRBV20-1 and TRBJ2-1; D call uncertain. Trimming left V 4 bases short and J 9 bases short, with 7 bases between. Germline-derived CDR1 and CDR2 are DFQATT and SNEGSKA (reference sequence). The CDR3 length is 10 residues. CDR3 sequence: CSATEAEQFF. The CDR3 DNA sequence: TGCAGTGCTACCGAGGCTGAGCAGTTCTTC.

DNA for the CDR3: TGTGCCAGCAGTTTAATGACCCTAGGGGGGCAGGTAAACACTGAAGCTTTCTTT. Translation gives CASSLMTLGGQVNTEAFF. J is TRBJ1-1 and V is TRBV27, with a tentative D call TRBD1 (6 bases). With 2 bases removed from V and 2 bases from J, the gap between germline ends came to 21 bases. The CDR3 has 18 amino acids. From germline, CDR1 is MNHEY and CDR2 SMNVEV (reference sequence).

The rearrangement links TRBV6-5 to TRBJ2-7; D remains unclear. The V gene's germline CDR1 is MNHEY and CDR2 SVGAGI. The CDR3 is made up of 13 amino acids. V shed 2 bases and J shed 2 bases, with 7 bases lying between them. CDR3 sequence reads: CASSYGPTYEQYF. CDR3 bases: TGTGCCAGCAGTTACGGTCCTACCTACGAGCAGTACTTC.

The V gene is TRBV9, the J gene TRBJ2-1, with D uncertain. V dropped 0 bases and J dropped 8 bases, with 6 bases sitting between them. Germline CDR1 reads SGDLS; CDR2 reads YYNGEE. This CDR3 has 12 residues. The CDR3 nucleotides read TGTGCCAGCAGCGTAGTAGGTGATGAGCAGTTCTTC. Encoded protein: CASSVVGDEQFF. The full variable domain, in which reference TRBV9 and TRBJ2-1 provide the parts outside the CDR3, is DSGVTQTPKHLITATGQRVTLRCSPRSGDLSVYWYQQSLDQGLQFLIQYYNGEERAKGNILERFSAQQFPDLHSELNLSSLELGDSALYFCASSVVGDEQFFGPGTRLTVL.

V gene TRBV5-6 combines with J gene TRBJ2-4; no clear D gene. This CDR3 spans 15 amino acids. The germline gives CDR1 SGHDT, CDR2 YYEEEE. Trimming took off 0 bases at V and 0 bases at J, with 7 bases between the two ends. The CDR3 nucleotides read TGTGCCAGCAGCTTGGACAGCTTAGCCAAAAACATTCAGTACTTC. This codes for CASSLDSLAKNIQYF.

The chain combines TRBV4-3 with TRBJ2-7, with TRBD1 matching over 7 bases. The CDR3 is made up of 15 amino acids. CDR1 is LGHNA, CDR2 YSLEER, per germline. The V segment lost 2 bases and the J segment 1 base; nucleotides outside the gene matches: 5. The CDR3, as DNA: TGCGCCAGCAGCCAACACAGGGGTTCTTCCTACGAGCAGTACTTC. Translation: CASSQHRGSSYEQYF.

Regarding this clone: A read error is the likely source, as a far larger clone sits one nucleotide away. The chain carries TRBV29-1 and TRBJ2-7, with 11 bases matching TRBD1. CDR3 length equals 13 residues. CDR1 SQVTM and CDR2 ANQGSEA come from the germline V gene. CDR3 sequence: CSVEGTGGYGQYF. The CDR3 DNA reads TGCAGCGTTGAAGGGACAGGGGGCTACGGGCAGTACTTC.

The chain joins TRBV5-1 to TRBJ1-1; the D gene is possibly TRBD1 (5 bases). Deletions cut 0 bases from V and 5 bases from J, with 17 bases between. Germline V gene lookup returns CDR1 SGHRS and CDR2 YFSETQ. CDR3 length: 16 amino acids. CDR3 nucleotides: TGCGCCAGCAGCTTGGAAGTTGGGCAGGGTGATACTGAAGCTTTCTTT. It translates to CASSLEVGQGDTEAFF.

The chain has TRBV27 and TRBJ2-7; D possibly uses TRBD1 or TRBD2 (5 bases each). V lost 0 bases and J lost 3, with 15 bases in between. The CDR3 spans 16 residues. Germline V CDR1 and CDR2: MNHEY, SMNVEV (reference sequence). Written as DNA, the CDR3 is TGTGCCAGCAGTTTATCGCTGGGTCCGAGGGGCTACGAGCAGTACTTC. This encodes CASSLSLGPRGYEQYF.

The V call is TRBV6-5, the J call TRBJ1-4; tentatively, D is TRBD1 (5 bases). Trimming shortened V by 2 bases and J by 9 bases, and 10 bases separated the two germline ends. The CDR3 runs 13 residues. CDR1 and CDR2 (germline): MNHEY, SVGAGI. CDR3 sequence: CASSYGQGKKLFF. The DNA of the CDR3 is TGTGCCAGCAGTTACGGGCAGGGAAAAAAACTGTTTTTT.

V and J are TRBV27 and TRBJ2-7; D possibly matches TRBD1 or TRBD2 (5 bases each). Trimming took off 8 bases at V and 5 bases at J, with 22 bases between the two ends. Per the germline V gene, CDR1 is MNHEY and CDR2 is SMNVEV (reference sequence). The CDR3 loop spans 15 amino acids. CDR3 amino acids: CASSIRTPGAHEQYF. The CDR3 region has the DNA TGTGCCAGCTCTATCCGGACGCCCGGGGCCCACGAGCAGTACTTC.

The CDR3 spells CASSFRDTEESSYNSPLHF. As DNA, the CDR3 is TGTGCCAGCAGTTTCCGGGACACAGAGGAAAGCTCCTATAATTCACCCCTCCACTTT. This chain links TRBV27 with TRBJ1-6; the D gene is possibly TRBD1 (6 bases). Germline V lookup: CDR1 MNHEY, CDR2 SMNVEV (reference sequence). Trimming removed 3 bases from V and 0 bases from J, with 18 bases in between. The CDR3 spans 19 residues.

The chain combines TRBV6-4 with TRBJ2-1, with TRBD2 as a possible D gene (5 bases). The CDR3 loop spans 13 amino acids. The germline V gene has CDR1 MRHNA and CDR2 SNTAGT. The V end lost 3 bases, the J end lost 9 bases, and 12 bases lay between the germline ends. CDR3 amino acids: CASSEAEAGEQFF. In nucleotides, the CDR3 is TGTGCCAGCAGTGAAGCGGAGGCAGGTGAGCAGTTCTTC.

This clone occurred a few times. V usage is TRBV5-6 and J usage is TRBJ1-2, with no clear D. The CDR3 consists of 12 residues. Germline V CDR1 and CDR2: SGHDT, YYEEEE. V lost 0 bases and J 6 bases, leaving 6 bases between the germline ends. CDR3 DNA sequence: TGTGCCAGCAGCTTGGGGGTGGATGGCTACACCTTC. Its translation: CASSLGVDGYTF.

This sequence joins TRBV9 and TRBJ2-6, with D possibly matching TRBD2 (5 bases). CDR3 size: 15 residues. Trimming took off 3 bases at V and 2 bases at J, with 9 bases between the two ends. Germline V lookup: CDR1 SGDLS, CDR2 YYNGEE. The CDR3 region has the DNA TGTGCCAGCAGCGCGGACTCCCCTGGGGCCAACGTCCTGACTTTC. Translation: CASSADSPGANVLTF.

The chain is built from TRBV9 and TRBJ1-1; D is possibly TRBD1 (6 bases). With 3 bases removed from V and 5 bases from J, the gap between germline ends came to 11 bases. The CDR3 contains 13 residues. Germline V gene data show CDR1 as SGDLS and CDR2 as YYNGEE. For the CDR3, the DNA is TGTGCCAGCAGCGGGACAGCAGTGACTGAAGCTTTCTTT. Amino acid sequence: CASSGTAVTEAFF.

V and J are TRBV14 and TRBJ2-3; unclear D gene. This CDR3 spans 15 amino acids. V lost 2 bases and J 1 base, leaving 10 bases between the germline ends. Germline-derived CDR1 and CDR2 are SGHDN and FVKESK. The CDR3 DNA sequence: TGTGCCAGCAGCCAATCACATTCTCGCACAGATACGCAGTATTTT. It is translated as CASSQSHSRTDTQYF. The full variable domain, in which reference TRBV14 and TRBJ2-3 provide the parts outside the CDR3, is EAGVTQFPSHSVIEKGQTVTLRCDPISGHDNLYWYRRVMGKEIKFLLHFVKESKQDESGMPNNRFLAERTGGTYSTLKVQPAELEDSGVYFCASSQSHSRTDTQYFGPGTRLTVL.

This rearrangement joins TRBV6-6 to TRBJ2-7; D might be TRBD2 (6 bases). Trimming took off 8 bases at V and 7 bases at J, with 15 bases between the two ends. Germline V gene data show CDR1 as MNHNY and CDR2 as SVGAGI (reference sequence). This CDR3 has 12 amino acids. In DNA, the CDR3 is TGTGCCAGCGGCCAGGGACTCCTTGAGCAGTACTTC. It yields the protein CASGQGLLEQYF.

Regarding this clone: At one boundary the junction diverges from the germline segment, which might be a read error. This chain joins TRBV7-9 and TRBJ1-1; the D gene is possibly TRBD1 (5 bases). The CDR3 runs 12 residues. Germline V gene lookup returns CDR1 SEHNR and CDR2 FQNEAQ (reference sequence). In nucleotides, the CDR3 is TGTGCCAGCAGCTTAGGTGGCCCCTCGGGACTCTTT. Translated, it gives CASSLGGPSGLF.